This TCR beta chain was sequenced in a study of cytomegalovirus exposure and HLA in healthy donors. Study-level results: A later analysis appeared to link common viral pathogens to several of the most significant clusters. Apparent HLA restriction characterized most CMV-associated TCR beta chains in a later analysis. Highest at DRB1 and lowest at HLA-C, TCR association rates differed among HLA loci in a later analysis.

Everyone who donated was a healthy bone marrow donor. The PCR contained 60 Vbeta and 13 Jbeta primers. The table came from immunoSEQ multiplex PCR; TCRdb's copy has only in-frame clones and leaves some out. This table has approximately 130,000 clones, around 81% appearing once. Worth noting for this clone: Its antigen is currently unknown.

The germline V and J ends were trimmed by 3 bases and 8 bases, with 14 bases remaining between them. The CDR3 is 14 amino acids. Germline V lookup: CDR1 LGHNA, CDR2 YSLEER. The chain couples TRBV4-3 to TRBJ1-3; no clear D gene. This TCR was recovered from a woman aged 50 to 60 in good health and CMV-seronegative. Sequences were obtained from PBMCs. CDR3 DNA: TGCGCCAGCAGCCAGAGGGATGGCGCGGACACCATATATTTT. Its protein product is CASSQRDGADTIYF.